The 32 T cell receptor beta chains listed next were all sequenced from one sample in a study of T cell changes during pregnancy in multiple sclerosis. Clones were read by immunoSEQ multiplex PCR, and TCRdb kept only the in-frame ones, dropping some. The repertoire includes 78,000 or so clones, around 90% of them detected once, and approximately 1.4% sits in the top ten. This specimen was peripheral blood, taken before pregnancy. These receptors all come from a female donor with multiple sclerosis, enrolled in a pregnancy study.

Here the CDR3 DNA reads TGTGCCAGCAGTGAATTGAGAACAGGTGCCTATGGCTACACCTTC. Protein: CASSELRTGAYGYTF. This sequence joins TRBV2 and TRBJ1-2, with D possibly being TRBD1 (5 bases). Between the trimmed V and J ends, which lost 2 bases and 4 bases, there was a span of 14 bases. Per germline, CDR1 SNHLY and CDR2 FYNNEI. The CDR3 runs 15 residues.

The chain employs TRBV19 and TRBJ2-3; 10 bases map to TRBD1. The CDR3 loop spans 15 amino acids. In germline, CDR1 is LNHDA, CDR2 SQIVND (reference sequence). With V trimmed by 5 bases and J by 1 base, 3 bases remained unmatched. The CDR3 DNA reads TGTGCCAGTAGTCCAGGGACAGGGGGCACAGATACGCAGTATTTT. This gives the protein CASSPGTGGTDTQYF.

The chain joins TRBV5-1 to TRBJ1-5; 10 bases are shared with TRBD1. The J segment lost 4 bases and the V segment lost 4 bases, leaving 11 bases of the junction unmatched. The germline gives CDR1 SGHRS, CDR2 YFSETQ. The CDR3 extends over 17 amino acids. For the CDR3, the DNA is TGCGCCAGCAGCCCCGGACAGGGGGGGCTCGGAAATCAGCCCCAGCATTTT. Translating gives CASSPGQGGLGNQPQHF.

The chain recombines TRBV6-5 with TRBJ1-3; no reliable D call. From germline, CDR1 is MNHEY and CDR2 SVGAGI. The CDR3 is 13 residues long. V was cut by 7 bases and J by 0 bases, with 7 bases left in between. CDR3 loop: CASISGSGNTIYF. CDR3 in DNA: TGTGCCAGCATATCGGGCTCTGGAAACACCATATATTTT.

This chain joins TRBV21-1 and TRBJ1-1; TRBD1, the D gene given by the table, was not confirmed from the DNA. TRBV21-1 is shown as a pseudogene. The CDR3 is 16 amino acids. CDR3 in amino acids: CASRYIGQGINTEAFF. The CDR3 coding sequence is TGTGCCAGCAGATACATTGGACAGGGGATTAACACTGAAGCTTTCTTT.

This clone was recorded once. V is TRBV7-8 and J is TRBJ2-7; tentative D call: TRBD2 (6 bases). Trimming cost V 5 bases and J 7 bases, with 24 bases left between them. The length of the CDR3 is 16 residues. Germline assignment: CDR1 SGHVS and CDR2 FQNEAQ. CDR3 DNA: TGTGCCAGCAGCCCGGCCGGGGACTCCTTGTCGGGGGAGCAGTACTTC. Protein sequence: CASSPAGDSLSGEQYF.

This clone was seen once. The gene calls are TRBV1 and TRBJ2-2; the table assigns TRBD2, which was not confirmed against the DNA. TRBV1 is a pseudogene. This CDR3 region has 19 residues. The CDR3: CTSSQDSGASGGDTGELFF. In DNA form, the CDR3 reads TGCACCAGCAGCCAAGACAGCGGGGCTAGCGGGGGGGACACCGGGGAGCTGTTTTTT.

The rearrangement joins TRBV13 to TRBJ2-1, with TRBD2 matching 10 bases. The CDR3 is 16 residues long. In germline, CDR1 is PRHDT, CDR2 FYEKMQ (reference sequence). V lost 6 bases, J lost 4 bases, and 9 bases stayed unmatched. CDR3 DNA sequence: TGTGCCAGCAGGGAGGGCACTAGCGGGGATTACAATGAGCAGTTCTTC. Its translation: CASREGTSGDYNEQFF.

The gene calls are TRBV4-1 and TRBJ2-1; 9 bases match TRBD2. The V and J ends lost 1 base and 7 bases, in that order; junction bases with no gene match: 8. Looked up from germline, CDR1 is MGHRA and CDR2 is YSYEKL. The CDR3 length is 16 residues. The CDR3 sequence is CASSQVQAGGMNEQFF. The CDR3, as DNA: TGCGCCAGCAGCCAAGTTCAAGCGGGGGGTATGAATGAGCAGTTCTTC.

V and J are TRBV7-9 and TRBJ1-2; weak D call: TRBD1 (6 bases). The CDR3 runs to 15 residues. The germline V and J ends were trimmed by 5 bases and 8 bases, with 21 bases remaining between them. Looked up from germline, CDR1 is SEHNR and CDR2 is FQNEAQ (reference sequence). This CDR3 is CASSPGEGDHDGYTF. CDR3 bases: TGTGCCAGCAGCCCCGGGGAGGGGGACCACGACGGCTACACCTTC.

The rearrangement uses TRBV27 and TRBJ2-7; weak D call: TRBD2 (6 bases). The V end lost 6 bases, the J end lost 3 bases, and 12 bases lay between the germline ends. Germline lookup yields CDR1 MNHEY and CDR2 SMNVEV (reference sequence). There are 13 residues in the CDR3. CDR3 region: CASRIAANYEQYF. Written as DNA, the CDR3 is TGTGCCAGCAGAATAGCGGCGAACTACGAGCAGTACTTC.

The rearrangement uses TRBV2 and TRBJ1-2; 7 bases are shared with TRBD1. V trimming: 7 bases; J trimming: 4 bases; junction bases outside the gene matches: 6. CDR1 SNHLY and CDR2 FYNNEI come from the germline V gene. This CDR3 is built from 13 residues. DNA for the CDR3: TGTGCCAGCACGGCGGACAGGAGCTATGGCTACACCTTC. Amino acid sequence: CASTADRSYGYTF.

This chain links TRBV7-2 with TRBJ1-1; tentatively, D is TRBD1 (5 bases). The germline V gene has CDR1 SGHTA and CDR2 FQGNSA. This CDR3 spans 13 amino acids. Trimming removed 5 bases at V and 10 bases at J, with 17 bases between. CDR3 region: CASSPGVGPVAFF. DNA for the CDR3: TGTGCCAGCAGCCCGGGGGTAGGACCGGTAGCTTTCTTT. Filled out from reference TRBV7-2 and TRBJ1-1, the complete variable domain reads GAGVSQSPSNKVTEKGKDVELRCDPISGHTALYWYRQSLGQGLEFLIYFQGNSAPDKSGLPSDRFSAERTGGSVSTLTIQRTQQEDSAVYLCASSPGVGPVAFFGQGTRLTVV.

This sequence joins TRBV5-1 and TRBJ2-3, with 9 positions matching TRBD2. There are 16 residues in the CDR3. Germline V CDR1 and CDR2: SGHRS, YFSETQ. The trim removed 4 bases at V and 0 bases at J, leaving 6 bases unmatched. The CDR3 sequence: CASSRSGGTSTDTQYF. The CDR3 nucleotides read TGCGCCAGCAGCCGCAGCGGGGGGACTAGCACAGATACGCAGTATTTT.

CDR3 nucleotides: TGTGCCAGCAGTTACGGGCTAGCGGGGGTCGATACGCAGTATTTT. It specifies CASSYGLAGVDTQYF. The J gene is TRBJ2-3, the V gene TRBV6-5, with 10 positions matching TRBD2. CDR1 and CDR2 (germline): MNHEY, SVGAGI. This CDR3 comprises 15 residues. V dropped 2 bases and J dropped 6; count of bases not matched to a gene: 5.

The chain employs TRBV7-9 and TRBJ1-1; 8 positions agree with TRBD1. Per the germline V gene, CDR1 is SEHNR and CDR2 is FQNEAQ (reference sequence). V shed 2 bases and J 3 bases; nucleotides not matched to a gene: 5. The CDR3 length is 15 residues. CDR3 bases: TGTGCCAGCAGCTTATTCCAGGGGGCGGACACTGAAGCTTTCTTT. Encoded protein: CASSLFQGADTEAFF.

DNA of the CDR3: TGTGCCAGCAGCGTAGGCGCCTCGTCTAATGAAAAACTGTTTTTT. Translation: CASSVGASSNEKLFF. V is TRBV9 and J is TRBJ1-4; no firm D call. V was trimmed by 0 bases and J by 3 bases, leaving 9 bases between them. Germline lookup yields CDR1 SGDLS and CDR2 YYNGEE. The CDR3 loop spans 15 amino acids.

This clone was detected a few times. The rearrangement links TRBV29-1 to TRBJ1-1, with D tentatively TRBD1 (5 bases). The V end was cut by 6 bases, the J end by 1 base, with 9 bases between. From germline, CDR1 is SQVTM and CDR2 ANQGSEA. The length of the CDR3 is 12 residues. The CDR3 DNA reads TGCAGCGTCCCGCAGGGGAACACTGAAGCTTTCTTT. The encoded protein is CSVPQGNTEAFF.

The rearrangement joins TRBV7-6 to TRBJ2-3, with 10 positions matching TRBD2. Trimming took 5 bases from V and 0 from J; bases not matched to a gene: 11. This CDR3 contains 18 residues. Germline CDR1 SGHVS, CDR2 FNYEAQ. CDR3 protein: CASSPRLAGGASTDTQYF. The CDR3 coding sequence is TGTGCCAGCAGCCCCCGACTAGCGGGCGGTGCTAGCACAGATACGCAGTATTTT.

The rearrangement uses TRBV4-1 and TRBJ2-6; 9 positions agree with TRBD1. The CDR3 spans 17 residues. Germline V gives CDR1 MGHRA, CDR2 YSYEKL. After removal of 4 bases from V and 4 bases from J, the junction contained 8 bases not matched to a gene. The CDR3 loop reads CASSPTRTGVGANVLTF. The CDR3 nucleotides are TGCGCCAGCAGCCCTACACGGACAGGGGTGGGGGCCAACGTCCTGACTTTC.

V is TRBV9 and J is TRBJ2-3; the D gene is possibly TRBD2 (5 bases). CDR1 SGDLS and CDR2 YYNGEE come from the germline V gene. CDR3 length: 16 amino acids. The germline V and J ends were trimmed by 1 base and 0 bases, with 12 bases remaining between them. This chain's CDR3 is CASSVSSSSSTDTQYF. The CDR3 coding sequence is TGTGCCAGCAGCGTATCATCCTCTAGCAGCACAGATACGCAGTATTTT. Full variable domain (outside the CDR3, taken from reference TRBV9 and TRBJ2-3): DSGVTQTPKHLITATGQRVTLRCSPRSGDLSVYWYQQSLDQGLQFLIQYYNGEERAKGNILERFSAQQFPDLHSELNLSSLELGDSALYFCASSVSSSSSTDTQYFGPGTRLTVL.

This sequence joins TRBV19 and TRBJ2-6; 7 nucleotides line up with TRBD1. The V and J ends lost 7 bases and 2 bases, in that order; junction bases with no gene match: 11. This CDR3 spans 17 amino acids. CDR1 is LNHDA and CDR2 is SQIVND in the germline V gene (reference sequence). CDR3 sequence reads: CASKTGQIPAGANVLTF. DNA of the CDR3: TGTGCCAGTAAAACGGGACAGATCCCGGCTGGGGCCAACGTCCTGACTTTC.

The table lists this clone with a count of one. This sequence joins TRBV20-1 and TRBJ2-1; D remains ambiguous. The CDR3 is made up of 10 amino acids. Germline values: CDR1 DFQATT, CDR2 SNEGSKA (reference sequence). The germline V and J ends were trimmed by 3 bases and 9 bases, with 6 bases remaining between them. The chain's CDR3 is CSASRAEQFF. The CDR3 DNA sequence: TGCAGTGCTAGCCGCGCTGAGCAGTTCTTC.

V usage is TRBV5-1 and J usage is TRBJ2-5; the D is unclear. The V and J ends lost 4 bases and 2 bases respectively, with 12 bases between them. Germline V gene data show CDR1 as SGHRS and CDR2 as YFSETQ. The CDR3 spans 14 residues. The CDR3 bases are TGCGCCAGCAGCGCGTATACTACTCAAGAGACCCAGTACTTC. Protein sequence: CASSAYTTQETQYF.

The rearrangement uses TRBV7-9 and TRBJ1-3, with D unclear. The germline gives CDR1 SEHNR, CDR2 FQNEAQ (reference sequence). The CDR3 sequence is 18 residues long. V lost 1 base and J lost 0, with 16 bases in between. In nucleotides, the CDR3 is TGTGCCAGCAGCTTAGTCCACGGAGGCTGGGCCTCTGGAAACACCATATATTTT. Translating it yields CASSLVHGGWASGNTIYF.

This chain connects TRBV4-1 to TRBJ2-5, with 10 nucleotides matching TRBD2. The CDR3 is 18 amino acids. CDR1 is MGHRA, CDR2 YSYEKL, per germline. With 2 bases clipped from V and 0 bases from J, the junction kept 9 bases outside the gene matches. DNA for the CDR3: TGCGCCAGCAGCCAACGCGGAACTAGCGGGGAAAACCAAGAGACCCAGTACTTC. Encoded protein: CASSQRGTSGENQETQYF.

The chain combines TRBV11-2 with TRBJ2-1; 9 positions agree with TRBD1. This CDR3 is built from 14 residues. Germline V gene data show CDR1 as SGHAT and CDR2 as FQNNGV. Trimming removed 5 bases from V and 7 bases from J; junction bases left unmatched: 6. CDR3 sequence reads: CASSPAGQGNEQFF. CDR3 nucleotide sequence: TGTGCCAGCAGCCCCGCCGGACAGGGGAATGAGCAGTTCTTC.

This rearrangement joins TRBV7-8 to TRBJ1-1; D ambiguous. Germline V gene data show CDR1 as SGHVS and CDR2 as FQNEAQ. The CDR3 spans 15 residues. Deletions cut 3 bases from V and 1 base from J, with 12 bases between. CDR3 amino acids: CASSLFGLGNTEAFF. The CDR3 nucleotides read TGTGCCAGCAGCTTGTTCGGGTTGGGGAACACTGAAGCTTTCTTT.

This clone was detected a few times. The chain joins TRBV4-1 to TRBJ1-2; D possibly corresponds to TRBD1 (5 bases). This CDR3 has 13 residues. Germline V CDR1 and CDR2: MGHRA, YSYEKL. The V end lost 6 bases, the J end lost 6 bases, and 14 bases lay between the germline ends. The CDR3 bases are TGCGCCAGCAGACCTACCGGGGGAAATGGCTACACCTTC. Amino acid sequence: CASRPTGGNGYTF.

There are a few counts of this clone. The rearrangement joins TRBV6-1 to TRBJ1-2; 7 positions match TRBD1. V shed 7 bases, J shed 3 bases, and the junction held 11 bases outside the gene matches. There are 15 residues in the CDR3. Germline CDR1 is MNHNS and CDR2 is SASEGT. Here the CDR3 DNA reads TGTGCCAGCACAGGGGGAGGAAGGGGGTACTATGGCTACACCTTC. Its protein is CASTGGGRGYYGYTF.

This clone showed up just once. CDR3 residues: CASSEEGNEQFF. The CDR3 nucleotides read TGTGCCAGCTCGGAGGAGGGCAATGAGCAGTTCTTC. The J gene is TRBJ2-1, the V gene TRBV6-4; tentative D call: TRBD2 (6 bases). The CDR3 extends over 12 amino acids. Trimming left V 8 bases short and J 6 bases short, with 11 bases between. Germline CDR1 and CDR2: MRHNA and SNTAGT.

The chain employs TRBV18 and TRBJ1-1, with D uncertain. V shed 6 bases and J shed 1 base, with 9 bases lying between them. CDR3 length equals 13 residues. The V gene's germline CDR1 is KGHSH and CDR2 LQKENI. The CDR3 sequence is CASSLGANTEAFF. In nucleotides, the CDR3 is TGTGCCAGCTCTCTCGGAGCGAACACTGAAGCTTTCTTT.